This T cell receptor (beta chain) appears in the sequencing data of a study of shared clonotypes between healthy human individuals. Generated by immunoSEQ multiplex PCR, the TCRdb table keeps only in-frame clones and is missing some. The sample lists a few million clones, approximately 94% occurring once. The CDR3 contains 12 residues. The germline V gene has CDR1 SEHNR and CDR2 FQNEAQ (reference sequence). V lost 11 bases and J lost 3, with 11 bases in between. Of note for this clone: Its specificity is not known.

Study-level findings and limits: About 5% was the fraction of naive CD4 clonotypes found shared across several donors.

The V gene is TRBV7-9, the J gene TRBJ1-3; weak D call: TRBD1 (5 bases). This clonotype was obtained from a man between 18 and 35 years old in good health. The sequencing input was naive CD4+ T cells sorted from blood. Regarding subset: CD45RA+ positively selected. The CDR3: CAALGVGNTIYF. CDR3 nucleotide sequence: TGTGCCGCCTTGGGGGTTGGAAACACCATATATTTT.